This T cell receptor beta chain was observed in a study of identifying expanded T cells in peripheral blood. Looked up from germline, CDR1 is MNHEY and CDR2 is SVGAGI. Trimming took off 2 bases at V and 5 bases at J, with 0 bases between the two ends. This CDR3 is built from 10 residues. The protocol was immunoSEQ multiplex PCR, while the TCRdb copy is restricted to in-frame clones and leaves out a portion. This sample carries 97,000 or so clones, 70% to 90% of them seen once, and the ten largest clones take 13% to 15%. On this clone itself: The antigen remains undetermined.

Healthy donors had no documented immune events, such as infections, while sampled. Points from the study as a whole: Technical replicates showed about 1.2 changed clones; two weeks approximately 15; four weeks 19.

The sequenced sample was blood. This TCR was recovered from a person aged 18 to 75 in good health. This chain connects TRBV6-5 to TRBJ1-1; no definite D call. The CDR3 bases are TGTGCCAGCAGTTACACTGAAGCTTTCTTT. Its protein is CASSYTEAFF.